The 20 T cell receptor beta chains in this list originate from one sample, sequenced in a study of T cells expressing NK-cell markers. Following a re-call of the 5' RACE reads, TCRdb has one entry per CDR3 protein and lacks DNA. With 150,000 to 180,000 distinct CDR3 sequences in the sample, the ten largest clones hold less than 40%. Sequenced material: blood T cells: a sorted CD56 or NKG2C T cell subset, CD4+ or CD8+ T cells, or bulk PBMC T cells (not recorded which). These receptors were obtained from a woman aged 45 to 65 in good health.

The V gene is TRBV29-1, the J gene TRBJ2-2; with no DNA, the TCRdb D assignment of TRBD1 cannot be verified. Germline V gene lookup returns CDR1 SQVTM and CDR2 ANQGSEA. The CDR3 runs to 15 residues. CDR3 in amino acids: CSVRGGTKDTGELFF.

The genes are TRBV20-1 and TRBJ2-2; there is no DNA to check the TCRdb D call of TRBD1. Germline V gene sequence: CDR1 DFQATT, CDR2 SNEGSKA (reference sequence). CDR3 size: 14 residues. The CDR3 here is CSAMDREIPGELFF.

J is TRBJ1-5 and V is TRBV12-3 or TRBV12-4; as DNA is missing, the TRBD1 call by TCRdb cannot be tested. The CDR3 has 16 amino acids. The CDR3 sequence: CASSLAGQGISQPQHF.

The chain recombines TRBV20-1 with TRBJ2-7; absent DNA, TCRdb's TRBD2 call cannot be checked. The CDR3 covers 15 residues. Germline lookup yields CDR1 DFQATT and CDR2 SNEGSKA (reference sequence). The CDR3 protein is CSARVRGSGSYEQYF.

The chain carries TRBV24-1 and TRBJ2-1; TCRdb names TRBD2, which stays unverified in the absence of DNA. This CDR3 is 12 amino acids long. Germline V CDR1 and CDR2: KGHDR, SFDVKD. This CDR3 is CAAGGGVHEQFF.

The V and J genes are TRBV27 and TRBJ2-1; TCRdb calls TRBD2, which cannot be checked without DNA. The CDR3 totals 14 residues. Germline CDR1 and CDR2: MNHEY and SMNVEV (reference sequence). This CDR3 reads CASSFSGTLNEQFF.

This chain links TRBV4-2 with TRBJ2-1; as DNA is missing, the TRBD2 call by TCRdb cannot be tested. Germline V gene sequence: CDR1 LGHNA, CDR2 YNFKEQ. This CDR3 has 16 amino acids. Here the CDR3 reads CASSQAGTSSYNEQFF.

V gene TRBV25-1 combines with J gene TRBJ2-3. CDR3 size: 11 residues. The V gene's germline CDR1 is MGHDK and CDR2 SYGVNS. The CDR3 reads CASSDADTQYF.

The rearrangement joins TRBV19 to TRBJ1-1; TCRdb's D gene call, TRBD1, goes unchecked for lack of DNA. CDR3 length: 13 residues. Germline V gene lookup returns CDR1 LNHDA and CDR2 SQIVND (reference sequence). CDR3 region: CASLTGGNTEAFF.

The genes are TRBV7-4 and TRBJ2-3; TCRdb reports TRBD1, a call that lacks DNA to check it against. The CDR3 is 18 residues long. Germline assignment: CDR1 SGHVT and CDR2 SQSDAQ. This chain's CDR3 is CASSSCSREPITTDTQYF.

This chain links TRBV29-1 with TRBJ1-2. Germline CDR1 reads SQVTM; CDR2 reads ANQGSEA. The CDR3 is 14 amino acids. CDR3 sequence reads: CSAKNWVQPYGYTF. The entire variable domain, with the rest obtained from reference TRBV29-1 and TRBJ1-2, is as follows: SAVISQKPSRDICQRGTSLTIQCQVDSQVTMMFWYRQQPGQSLTLIATANQGSEATYESGFVIDKFPISRPNLTFSTLTVSNMSPEDSSIYLCSAKNWVQPYGYTFGSGTRLTVV.

The chain couples TRBV28 to TRBJ1-4; TCRdb returns TRBD1, unconfirmable since there is no DNA. The germline V gene encodes CDR1 MDHEN and CDR2 SYDVKM. The CDR3 spans 14 residues. The CDR3 loop reads CASRSRVLGEKLFF.

The chain has TRBV3-1 and TRBJ2-5. The germline CDR1 and CDR2 sequences are LGHDT and YNNKEL (reference sequence). The CDR3 totals 15 residues. The CDR3 loop is CASSQDMGRVETQYF.

The rearrangement uses TRBV7-9 and TRBJ2-2. The CDR3 has 16 amino acids. Per the germline V gene, CDR1 is SEHNR and CDR2 is FQNEAQ (reference sequence). This CDR3 is CASTPIKSWNTGELFF.

The CDR3 sequence: CASSKKASGDSFWQNIQYF. V and J are TRBV21-1 and TRBJ2-4; TCRdb reports TRBD1, a call that lacks DNA to check it against. TRBV21-1 is recorded as a pseudogene. The CDR3 spans 19 residues.

The chain combines TRBV3-1 with TRBJ2-1; TCRdb's assignment of TRBD2 cannot be checked, as there is no DNA. The length of the CDR3 is 16 residues. CDR1 and CDR2 (germline): LGHDT, YNNKEL (reference sequence). The CDR3 region is CASRDTSGSKYNEQFF.

V and J are TRBV11-2 and TRBJ1-1; TCRdb returns TRBD1, unconfirmable since there is no DNA. This CDR3 contains 16 residues. Germline V gene sequence: CDR1 SGHAT, CDR2 FQNNGV. CDR3 residues: CASSLHPQGAGTEAFF.

The CDR3 reads CASTTNGINYNEQFF. J is TRBJ2-1 and V is TRBV27. The CDR3 has 15 amino acids. CDR1 and CDR2 (germline): MNHEY, SMNVEV (reference sequence).

V is TRBV19 and J is TRBJ1-1. Germline values: CDR1 LNHDA, CDR2 SQIVND (reference sequence). This CDR3 comprises 12 residues. The chain's CDR3 is CASRDGPEVTFF.

The chain combines TRBV7-3 with TRBJ2-1; the D call from TCRdb, TRBD2, cannot be confirmed without DNA. The CDR3 totals 14 residues. CDR1 and CDR2 (germline): SGHTA, FQGTGA. The CDR3 loop is CASRNSGTVNEQFF.